Listed below are T cell receptor beta chains from one sample, sequenced in a study of technical replicates of blood from a handful of donors. Data came from immunoSEQ multiplex PCR; TCRdb stores just in-frame clones and leaves some out. Of tens of thousands of clones in the sample, about 93% are singletons; the top ten hold about 3.8%. Input material: PBMCs. The receptors come from a human donor in good health. Some clones in this sample may be carry-over from other donors' samples. The CDR3 runs from the conserved cysteine through the conserved F or W. A D gene is named only where the DNA matches it firmly. Only some rows state a clone size, as once, few, many or a class for expanded clones.

clone_size	v_call	d_call	j_call	cdr3_nt	cdr3_aa
.	TRBV4-3	.	TRBJ1-2	TGCGCCAGCAGCCAAGATGCAGGGATAGCTAACTATGGCTACACCTTC	CASSQDAGIANYGYTF
.	TRBV19	TRBD1	TRBJ2-1	TGTGCCAGTAGTATACGACAGGGGGTATACAATGAGCAGTTCTTC	CASSIRQGVYNEQFF
.	TRBV6-1	TRBD1	TRBJ1-1	TGTGCCAGCAGAGGCGCCCACAGGGGAGACACTGAAGCTTTCTTT	CASRGAHRGDTEAFF
.	TRBV6-5	.	TRBJ2-7	TGTGCCAGCAGTTACCTCCGGGACACTACCCTCGGGCAGTACTTC	CASSYLRDTTLGQYF
.	TRBV5-1	TRBD1	TRBJ1-6	TGCGCCAGCAGCTTAGGGGACAGGGACAATTCACCCCTCCACTTT	CASSLGDRDNSPLHF
.	TRBV2	TRBD2	TRBJ2-7	TGTGCCAGCAGTACCCCCGGGGTAGCGGGATATTCTCCTTACGAGCAGTACTTC	CASSTPGVAGYSPYEQYF
.	TRBV6-5	.	TRBJ2-5	TGTGCCAGCAGTTACTCGGGGCAGAAACAAGAGACCCAGTACTTC	CASSYSGQKQETQYF
.	TRBV6-6	.	TRBJ1-6	TGTGCCAGCAGTTCATCAGGGAATTCACCCCTCCACTTT	CASSSSGNSPLHF
.	TRBV2	.	TRBJ1-2	TGTGCCAGCAGACGCCCGGGCCAGGGTCTGGGAGGCTACACCTTC	CASRRPGQGLGGYTF
.	TRBV29-1	TRBD1	TRBJ2-7	TGCAGCGTTGCAGGACAGGGGGCCTACGAGCAGTACTTC	CSVAGQGAYEQYF
.	TRBV9	.	TRBJ1-3	TGTGCCAGCAGCGTAGCATCGGGGTCTGGAAACACCATATATTTT	CASSVASGSGNTIYF
.	TRBV11-2	TRBD2	TRBJ2-7	TGTGCCAGCAGCTTAGTTCTAGCGGGAGGGGGGTACGAGCAGTACTTC	CASSLVLAGGGYEQYF
.	TRBV25-1	TRBD1	TRBJ1-3	TGTGCCAGCAGTGGGACAGGAGGAAACACCATATATTTT	CASSGTGGNTIYF
.	TRBV4-3	.	TRBJ1-2	TGCGCCAGCAGCCAAGGTGGGAGTAACTATGGCTACACCTTC	CASSQGGSNYGYTF
.	TRBV7-6	TRBD1	TRBJ1-2	TGTGCCAGCAGCCAAAACAGGGGTTCTGGCTACACCTTC	CASSQNRGSGYTF
.	TRBV7-9	.	TRBJ2-1	TGTGCCAGCAGCTTAGCGGGGCGCCGAACCCTGGGTGATGAGCAGTTCTTC	CASSLAGRRTLGDEQFF
.	TRBV7-7	.	TRBJ1-1	TGTGCCAGCAGCTTCGACATGAACACTGAAGCTTTCTTT	CASSFDMNTEAFF
.	TRBV9	TRBD1	TRBJ2-1	TGTGCCAGCAGCGCGGGGGACAGGGGTTCCTACAATGAGCAGTTCTTC	CASSAGDRGSYNEQFF
.	TRBV4-3	TRBD1	TRBJ2-7	TGCGCCAGCAGCCAGAACAGGGGGCTTTGGGACGAGCAGTACTTC	CASSQNRGLWDEQYF
once	TRBV19	TRBD1	TRBJ1-2	TGTGCCAGTACCAAATCCCGGACAGGGGCTAACTATGGCTACACCTTC	CASTKSRTGANYGYTF
.	TRBV19	TRBD1	TRBJ1-2	TGTGCCAGTAGTATACAAACAGGGGACTATGGCTACACCTTC	CASSIQTGDYGYTF
.	TRBV4-1	TRBD2	TRBJ2-5	TGCGCCAGCAGCCAATCGGCGACTAGCGTTGAGACCCAGTACTTC	CASSQSATSVETQYF
.	TRBV7-9	.	TRBJ2-1	TGTGCCAGCAGGCCGGAGGGCGCGGGGAACTCCTACAATGAGCAGTTCTTC	CASRPEGAGNSYNEQFF
.	TRBV30	.	TRBJ2-7	TGTGCCTGGAGTGTAGCAGGGATCAGTCAATTGGGGTCGGAGCAGTACTTC	CAWSVAGISQLGSEQYF
.	TRBV12-5	.	TRBJ1-5	TGTGCTAGTGGACTTGGTATCGCCGCGCAGCATTTT	CASGLGIAAQHF